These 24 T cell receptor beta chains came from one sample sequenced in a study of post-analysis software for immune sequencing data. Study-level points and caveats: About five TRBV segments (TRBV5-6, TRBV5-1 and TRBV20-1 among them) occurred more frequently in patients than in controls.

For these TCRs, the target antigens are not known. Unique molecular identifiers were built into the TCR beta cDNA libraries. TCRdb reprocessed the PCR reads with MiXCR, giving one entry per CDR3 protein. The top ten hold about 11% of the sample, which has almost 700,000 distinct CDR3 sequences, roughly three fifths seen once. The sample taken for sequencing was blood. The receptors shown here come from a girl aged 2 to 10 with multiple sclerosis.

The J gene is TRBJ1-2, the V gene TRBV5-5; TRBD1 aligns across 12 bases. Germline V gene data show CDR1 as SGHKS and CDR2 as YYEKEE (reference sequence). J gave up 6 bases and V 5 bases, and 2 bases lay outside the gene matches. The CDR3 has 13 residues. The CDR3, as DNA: TGTGCCAGCAGGGGACAGGGGGCGGATGGCTACACCTTC. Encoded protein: CASRGQGADGYTF.

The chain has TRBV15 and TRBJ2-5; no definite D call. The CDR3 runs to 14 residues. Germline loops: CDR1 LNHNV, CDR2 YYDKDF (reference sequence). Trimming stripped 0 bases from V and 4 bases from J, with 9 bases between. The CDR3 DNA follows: TGTGCCACCAGCAGAGATCCTAGTGGAGAGACCCAGTACTTC. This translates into CATSRDPSGETQYF.

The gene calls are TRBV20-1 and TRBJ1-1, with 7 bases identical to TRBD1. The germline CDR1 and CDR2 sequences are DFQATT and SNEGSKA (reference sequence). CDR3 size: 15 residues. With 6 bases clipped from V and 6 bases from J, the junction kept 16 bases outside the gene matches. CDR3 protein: CSAPAPMTGRAEAFF. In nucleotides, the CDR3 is TGCAGTGCCCCAGCCCCCATGACAGGGCGCGCTGAAGCTTTCTTT.

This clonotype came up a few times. For the CDR3, the DNA is TGCAGTGTAGTAGACAGCACAGATACGCAGTATTTT. It specifies CSVVDSTDTQYF. This rearrangement joins TRBV20-1 to TRBJ2-3; D unclear. The CDR3 extends over 12 amino acids. CDR1 is DFQATT and CDR2 is SNEGSKA in the germline V gene (reference sequence). Trimming pared 7 bases from V and 0 bases from J, leaving 8 bases between.

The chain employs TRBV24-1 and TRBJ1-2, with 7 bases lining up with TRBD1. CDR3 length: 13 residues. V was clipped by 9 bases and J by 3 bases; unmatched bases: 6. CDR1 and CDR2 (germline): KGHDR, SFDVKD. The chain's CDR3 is CATEGAGDYGYTF. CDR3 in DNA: TGTGCCACCGAGGGGGCAGGTGACTATGGCTACACCTTC.

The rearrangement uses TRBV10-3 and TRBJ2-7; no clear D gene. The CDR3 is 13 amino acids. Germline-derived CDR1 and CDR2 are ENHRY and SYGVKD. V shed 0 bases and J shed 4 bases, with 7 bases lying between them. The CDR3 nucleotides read TGTGCCATCAGTGAGTCGAACGGTTACGAGCAGTACTTC. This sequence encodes CAISESNGYEQYF.

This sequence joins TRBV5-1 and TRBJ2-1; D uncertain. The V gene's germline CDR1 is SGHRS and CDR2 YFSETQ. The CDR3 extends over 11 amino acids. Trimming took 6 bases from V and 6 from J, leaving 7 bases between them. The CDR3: CASKLVNEQFF. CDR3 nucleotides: TGCGCCAGCAAGTTGGTCAATGAGCAGTTCTTC.

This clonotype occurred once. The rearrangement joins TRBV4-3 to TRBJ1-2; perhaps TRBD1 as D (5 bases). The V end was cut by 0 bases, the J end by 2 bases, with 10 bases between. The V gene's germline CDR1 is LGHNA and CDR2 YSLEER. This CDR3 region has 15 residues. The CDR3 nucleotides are TGCGCCAGCAGCCAAGATTGGGGGGGAAACTATGGCTACACCTTC. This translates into CASSQDWGGNYGYTF.

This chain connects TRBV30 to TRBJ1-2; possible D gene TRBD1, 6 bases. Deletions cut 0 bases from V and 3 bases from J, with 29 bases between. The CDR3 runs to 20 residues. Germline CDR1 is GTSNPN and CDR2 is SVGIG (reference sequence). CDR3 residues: CAWSVQEGRRGTLRDYGYTF. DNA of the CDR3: TGTGCCTGGAGTGTACAGGAAGGAAGGAGGGGGACCTTAAGAGACTATGGCTACACCTTC.

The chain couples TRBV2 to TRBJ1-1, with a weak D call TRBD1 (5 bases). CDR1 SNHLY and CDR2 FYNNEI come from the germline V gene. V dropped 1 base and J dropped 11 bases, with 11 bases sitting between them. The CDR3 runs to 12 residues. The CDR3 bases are TGTGCCAGCAGTGAAGGATCGGGGGGGGCTTTCTTT. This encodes CASSEGSGGAFF.

CDR3 bases: TGCGCCAGCAGCTTGGCCGGGGGTCACCCTCTCACAGATACGCAGTATTTT. Protein sequence: CASSLAGGHPLTDTQYF. The genes are TRBV5-1 and TRBJ2-3; tentatively, D is TRBD2 (6 bases). Germline CDR1 is SGHRS and CDR2 is YFSETQ. This CDR3 region has 17 residues. The V end was cut by 0 bases, the J end by 2 bases, with 16 bases between.

The CDR3 here is CASAREAGGGDEQFF. For the CDR3, the DNA is TGTGCTAGTGCCAGGGAGGCGGGAGGAGGGGATGAGCAGTTCTTC. This rearrangement joins TRBV12-5 to TRBJ2-1, with 8 positions matching TRBD2. Germline V gives CDR1 LGHNT, CDR2 FRNRAP. CDR3 size: 15 residues. V gave up 7 bases and J gave up 8 bases; unmatched junction bases: 13.

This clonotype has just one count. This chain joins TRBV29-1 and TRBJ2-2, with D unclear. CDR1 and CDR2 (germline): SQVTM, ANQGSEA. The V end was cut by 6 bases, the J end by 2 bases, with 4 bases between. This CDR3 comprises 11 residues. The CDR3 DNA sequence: TGCAGCGTCGACAACACCGGGGAGCTGTTTTTT. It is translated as CSVDNTGELFF.

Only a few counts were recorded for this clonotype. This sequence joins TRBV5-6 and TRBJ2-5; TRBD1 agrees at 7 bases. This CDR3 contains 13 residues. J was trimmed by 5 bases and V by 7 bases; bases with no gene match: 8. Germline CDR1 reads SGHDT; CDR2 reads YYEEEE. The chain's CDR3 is CASLRQGFETQYF. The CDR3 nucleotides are TGTGCCAGCTTGAGACAGGGCTTTGAGACCCAGTACTTC. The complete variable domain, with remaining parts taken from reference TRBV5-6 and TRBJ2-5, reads DAGVTQSPTHLIKTRGQQVTLRCSPKSGHDTVSWYQQALGQGPQFIFQYYEEEERQRGNFPDRFSGHQFPNYSSELNVNALLLGDSALYLCASLRQGFETQYFGPGTRLLVL.

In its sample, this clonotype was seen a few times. CDR3 nucleotide sequence: TGTGCCAGCAGCTTTTTTATTGGGGATACCTACGAGCAGTACTTC. It codes for CASSFFIGDTYEQYF. This chain joins TRBV5-5 and TRBJ2-7; D not resolved. The CDR3 runs 15 residues. The V end lost 2 bases, the J end lost 2 bases, and 14 bases lay between the germline ends. Germline CDR1 is SGHKS and CDR2 is YYEKEE (reference sequence). The full variable domain, its missing parts supplied by reference TRBV5-5 and TRBJ2-7, is DAGVTQSPTHLIKTRGQQVTLRCSPISGHKSVSWYQQVLGQGPQFIFQYYEKEERGRGNFPDRFSARQFPNYSSELNVNALLLGDSALYLCASSFFIGDTYEQYFGPGTRLTVT.

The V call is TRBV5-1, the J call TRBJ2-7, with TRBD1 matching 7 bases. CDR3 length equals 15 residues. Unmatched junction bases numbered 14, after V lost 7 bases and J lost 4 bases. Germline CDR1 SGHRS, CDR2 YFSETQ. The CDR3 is CASAQGGTEDYEQYF. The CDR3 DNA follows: TGCGCCAGCGCGCAGGGTGGGACAGAAGATTACGAGCAGTACTTC.

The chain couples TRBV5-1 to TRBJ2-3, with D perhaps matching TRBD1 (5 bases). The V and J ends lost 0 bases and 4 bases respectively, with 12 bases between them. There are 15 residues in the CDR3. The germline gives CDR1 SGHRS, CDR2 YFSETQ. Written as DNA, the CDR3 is TGCGCCAGCAGCTTGGTGGGCAGGGCGGCAGATACGCAGTATTTT. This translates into CASSLVGRAADTQYF.

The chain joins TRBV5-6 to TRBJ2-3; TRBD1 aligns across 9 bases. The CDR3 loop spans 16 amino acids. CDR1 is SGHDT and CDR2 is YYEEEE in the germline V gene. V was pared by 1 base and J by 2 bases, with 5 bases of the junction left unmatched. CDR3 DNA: TGTGCCAGCAGCTTGCCTGGGACAGGGATCACAGATACGCAGTATTTT. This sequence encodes CASSLPGTGITDTQYF.

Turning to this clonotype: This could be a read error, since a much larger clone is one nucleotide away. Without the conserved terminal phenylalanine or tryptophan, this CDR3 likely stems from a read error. The DNA of the CDR3 is TGCAGTGCCCAGCTGGCGGGGAGCACAGATACGCAGTATTGT. Protein sequence: CSAQLAGSTDTQYC. The V call is TRBV20-1, the J call TRBJ2-3; weak D call: TRBD2 (6 bases). Trimming left V 6 bases short and J 0 bases short, with 13 bases between. CDR1 and CDR2 from the germline V gene are DFQATT and SNEGSKA (reference sequence). The CDR3 loop spans 14 amino acids.

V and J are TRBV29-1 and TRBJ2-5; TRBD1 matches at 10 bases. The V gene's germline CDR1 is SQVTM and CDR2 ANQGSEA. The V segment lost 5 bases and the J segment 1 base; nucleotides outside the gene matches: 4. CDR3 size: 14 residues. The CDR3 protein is CSVFRDRGQETQYF. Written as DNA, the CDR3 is TGCAGCGTTTTCCGGGACAGGGGCCAAGAGACCCAGTACTTC.

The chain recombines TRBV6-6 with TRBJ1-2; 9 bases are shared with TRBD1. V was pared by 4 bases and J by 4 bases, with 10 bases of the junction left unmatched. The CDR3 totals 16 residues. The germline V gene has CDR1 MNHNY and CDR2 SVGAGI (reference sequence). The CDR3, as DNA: TGTGCCAGCAGTTCCCTCCCGGGGACAGGGAGCTATGGCTACACCTTC. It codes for CASSSLPGTGSYGYTF.

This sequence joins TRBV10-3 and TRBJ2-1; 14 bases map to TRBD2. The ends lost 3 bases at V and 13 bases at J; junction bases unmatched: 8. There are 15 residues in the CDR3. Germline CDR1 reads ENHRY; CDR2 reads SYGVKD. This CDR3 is CAISDPGLAGEEQFF. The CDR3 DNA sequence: TGTGCCATCAGTGATCCGGGACTAGCGGGGGAAGAACAGTTCTTC.

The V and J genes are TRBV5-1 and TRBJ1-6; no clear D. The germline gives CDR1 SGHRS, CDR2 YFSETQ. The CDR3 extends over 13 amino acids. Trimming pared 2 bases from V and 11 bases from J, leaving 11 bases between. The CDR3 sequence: CASSFEDQAPLHF. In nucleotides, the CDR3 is TGCGCCAGCAGCTTTGAGGATCAGGCACCCCTCCACTTT.

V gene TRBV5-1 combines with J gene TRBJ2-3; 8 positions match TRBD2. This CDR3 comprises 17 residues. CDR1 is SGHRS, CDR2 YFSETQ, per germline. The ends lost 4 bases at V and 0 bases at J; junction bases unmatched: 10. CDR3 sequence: CASSPPLAGSSTDTQYF. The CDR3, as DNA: TGCGCCAGCAGCCCACCTCTAGCGGGCTCTAGCACAGATACGCAGTATTTT.